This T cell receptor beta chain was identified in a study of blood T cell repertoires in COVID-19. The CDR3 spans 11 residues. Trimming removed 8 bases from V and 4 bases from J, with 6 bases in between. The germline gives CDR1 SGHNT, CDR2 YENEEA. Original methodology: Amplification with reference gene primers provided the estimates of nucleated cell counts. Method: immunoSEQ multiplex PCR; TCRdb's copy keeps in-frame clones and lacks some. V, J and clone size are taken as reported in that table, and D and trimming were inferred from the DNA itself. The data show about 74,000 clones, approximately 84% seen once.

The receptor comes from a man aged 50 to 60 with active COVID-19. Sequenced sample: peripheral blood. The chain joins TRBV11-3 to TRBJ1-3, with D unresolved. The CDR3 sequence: CASQKGNTIYF. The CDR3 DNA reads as TGTGCCAGCCAGAAAGGAAACACCATATATTTT.